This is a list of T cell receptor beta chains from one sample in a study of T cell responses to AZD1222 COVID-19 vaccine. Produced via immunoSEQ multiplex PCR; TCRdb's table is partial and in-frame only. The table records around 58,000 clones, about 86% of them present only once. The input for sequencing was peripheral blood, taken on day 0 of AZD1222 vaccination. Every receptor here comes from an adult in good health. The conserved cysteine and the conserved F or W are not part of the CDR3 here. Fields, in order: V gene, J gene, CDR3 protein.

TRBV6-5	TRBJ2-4	ASSYDTGRAKNIQY
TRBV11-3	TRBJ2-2	ASSPHHSPTGELF
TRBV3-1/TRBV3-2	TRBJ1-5	ASSLGQGINQPQH
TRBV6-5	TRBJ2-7	AAWTSGSVYEQY
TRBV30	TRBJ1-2	AWSSFRGLGYT
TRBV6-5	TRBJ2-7	ASSYSAVAGSGEQY
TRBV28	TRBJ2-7	ASSLPGTASYEQY
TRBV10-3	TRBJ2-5	AISDSVGGMETQY
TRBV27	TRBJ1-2	ASSSRNLYGYT
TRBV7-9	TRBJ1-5	ASSSYQGTSNQPQH
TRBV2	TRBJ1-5	ASSLQGPNQPQH
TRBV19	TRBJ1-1	ASTVDRGAFTEAF
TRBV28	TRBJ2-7	ASSLPGKGLYEQY
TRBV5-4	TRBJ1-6	ASSLGDKVASPLH
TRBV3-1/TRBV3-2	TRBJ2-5	ASTQGFEETQY
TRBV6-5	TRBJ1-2	ASSLGPVMNYGYT
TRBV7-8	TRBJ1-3	ASSLERGLGNTIY
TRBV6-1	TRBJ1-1	ASSDRVDSEAF
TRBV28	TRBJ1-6	ASSLGSRVKSLH
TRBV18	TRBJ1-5	ASSMGSMGNQPQH